The next 19 T cell receptor beta chains were all read from a single sample in a study of cytomegalovirus exposure and HLA in healthy donors. The PCR had 60 Vbeta and 13 Jbeta primers. Only in-frame clones appear in the TCRdb table, and some are missing; sequencing was by immunoSEQ multiplex PCR. The repertoire holds 130,000 or so clones, with about three quarters as singletons. Sequences were obtained from PBMCs. These TCRs come from a female donor in good health and CMV-seronegative.

The rearrangement uses TRBV28 and TRBJ2-7; TRBD2 agrees at 11 bases. V lost 5 bases, J lost 3 bases, and 6 bases stayed unmatched. Germline V lookup: CDR1 MDHEN, CDR2 SYDVKM. This CDR3 spans 15 amino acids. Written as DNA, the CDR3 is TGTGCCAGCAGTCGCCTAGCGGGGGGCCACTACGAGCAGTACTTC. This gives the protein CASSRLAGGHYEQYF.

The chain links TRBV27 to TRBJ1-5; TRBD1 might be the D (5 bases). There are 13 residues in the CDR3. V was shortened by 3 bases and J by 10 bases, with 13 bases between the two germline ends. From germline, CDR1 is MNHEY and CDR2 SMNVEV (reference sequence). The CDR3 loop reads CASSLSGLRPQHF. In DNA form, the CDR3 reads TGTGCCAGCAGTTTGTCGGGACTCCGTCCCCAGCATTTT.

Only one count was recorded for this clone. V usage is TRBV5-6 and J usage is TRBJ2-5; D is ambiguous. The better agreement between TRBJ2-7 and the DNA end casts doubt on the J call. Germline CDR1 and CDR2: SGHDT and YYEEEE. The CDR3 has 12 residues. CDR3 in DNA: TGTGCCAGCAGCTTATTCGGGTACGAGCAGTACTTC. This encodes CASSLFGYEQYF.

V usage is TRBV27 and J usage is TRBJ1-1, with 9 bases lining up with TRBD1. After removal of 4 bases from V and 2 bases from J, the junction contained 8 bases not matched to a gene. The germline gives CDR1 MNHEY, CDR2 SMNVEV (reference sequence). The CDR3 is made up of 16 amino acids. In nucleotides, the CDR3 is TGTGCCAGCAGTTCTCCCCGGACAGGGGCAAACACTGAAGCTTTCTTT. This translates into CASSSPRTGANTEAFF.

The chain recombines TRBV9 with TRBJ2-1; a weak D match, TRBD2 (5 bases). CDR3 length equals 15 residues. The V and J ends lost 0 bases and 6 bases respectively, with 13 bases between them. The germline gives CDR1 SGDLS, CDR2 YYNGEE. CDR3 region: CASSVGTLGANEQFF. The CDR3 DNA reads TGTGCCAGCAGCGTAGGGACCCTGGGAGCCAATGAGCAGTTCTTC.

The chain recombines TRBV4-1 with TRBJ2-5, with D maybe TRBD1 (6 bases). The J call could be wrong; TRBJ2-7 is a better fit for the DNA end. The CDR3 totals 16 residues. CDR1 MGHRA and CDR2 YSYEKL come from the germline V gene. Written as DNA, the CDR3 is TGCGCCAGCAGCCAAGCCGCGGACAGAAGGTACTACGAGCAGTACTTC. It translates to CASSQAADRRYYEQYF.

This clone was recorded only once. The genes are TRBV7-9 and TRBJ2-2; 8 bases are a match to TRBD1. This CDR3 is 14 amino acids long. The J segment lost 6 bases and the V segment lost 4 bases, leaving 4 bases of the junction unmatched. Looked up from germline, CDR1 is SEHNR and CDR2 is FQNEAQ (reference sequence). This CDR3 is CASSWTGSAGELFF. In nucleotides, the CDR3 is TGTGCCAGCAGCTGGACAGGGTCCGCCGGGGAGCTGTTTTTT. Combining the CDR3 with reference TRBV7-9 and TRBJ2-2 gives the whole variable domain DTGVSQNPRHKITKRGQNVTFRCDPISEHNRLYWYRQTLGQGPEFLTYFQNEAQLEKSRLLSDRFSAERPKGSFSTLEIQRTEQGDSAMYLCASSWTGSAGELFFGEGSRLTVL.

The gene calls are TRBV6-1 and TRBJ1-5, with 9 nucleotides matching TRBD1. CDR3 length: 13 amino acids. Germline lookup yields CDR1 MNHNS and CDR2 SASEGT. Unmatched junction bases numbered 5, after V lost 3 bases and J lost 11 bases. CDR3 amino acids: CASSEGTGWTQHF. CDR3 coding DNA: TGTGCCAGCAGTGAGGGGACAGGGTGGACCCAGCATTTT.

This clone was recorded a few times. The rearrangement links TRBV6-6 to TRBJ2-3; D possibly corresponds to TRBD2 (6 bases). The length of the CDR3 is 15 residues. CDR1 is MNHNY and CDR2 is SVGAGI in the germline V gene (reference sequence). Trimming took 4 bases from V and 2 from J, leaving 13 bases between them. The CDR3 spells CASSSGTGVTDTQYF. For the CDR3, the DNA is TGTGCCAGCAGTTCCGGCACGGGGGTCACAGATACGCAGTATTTT.

This chain joins TRBV27 and TRBJ2-5, with 10 positions matching TRBD1. Trimming cost V 5 bases and J 1 base; bases outside gene matches: 4. The CDR3 has 15 residues. From germline, CDR1 is MNHEY and CDR2 SMNVEV (reference sequence). The CDR3 reads CASSPGTGVQETQYF. The CDR3 DNA follows: TGTGCCAGCAGTCCCGGGACAGGGGTCCAAGAGACCCAGTACTTC.

This clone was counted a few times. The chain links TRBV5-4 to TRBJ2-1; 12 bases line up with TRBD2. Germline lookup yields CDR1 SGHNT and CDR2 YYREEE (reference sequence). This CDR3 is built from 15 residues. The J segment lost 7 bases and the V segment lost 4 bases, leaving 6 bases of the junction unmatched. As DNA, the CDR3 is TGTGCCAGCAGCCCCGGACTAGCGGGATCGAATGAGCAGTTCTTC. This codes for CASSPGLAGSNEQFF.

The chain joins TRBV2 to TRBJ2-6, with D unclear. V lost 8 bases, J lost 4 bases, and 12 bases lay in between. CDR1 and CDR2 (germline): SNHLY, FYNNEI. The CDR3 totals 14 residues. The CDR3 nucleotides read TGTGCCAGCTACCCGCGCCCCGGGGCCAACGTCCTGACTTTC. Translated: CASYPRPGANVLTF.

The chain links TRBV7-2 to TRBJ1-3; 9 nucleotides line up with TRBD1. Losses at the gene ends were 7 bases for V and 0 bases for J; bases not matched to a gene: 4. The CDR3 length is 15 residues. The germline CDR1 and CDR2 sequences are SGHTA and FQGNSA. For the CDR3, the DNA is TGTGCCAGCAATAGGGACAGGGTCTCTGGAAACACCATATATTTT. Translated, it gives CASNRDRVSGNTIYF.

This chain links TRBV7-7 with TRBJ2-5; possibly TRBD1 for D (6 bases). Germline V gives CDR1 SSHAT, CDR2 FNYEAQ (reference sequence). The length of the CDR3 is 15 residues. V was pared by 2 bases and J by 2 bases, with 12 bases between. The CDR3, as DNA: TGTGCCAGCAGCTTAATCAGGGGAAATCAAGAGACCCAGTACTTC. Amino acids: CASSLIRGNQETQYF.

This clone was detected a few times. The chain has TRBV30 and TRBJ2-1, with a weak D call TRBD2 (5 bases). Deletions cut 0 bases from V and 0 bases from J, with 9 bases between. The germline gives CDR1 GTSNPN, CDR2 SVGIG (reference sequence). CDR3 size: 15 residues. CDR3 in DNA: TGTGCCTGGAGTGTCGTGGGGAGCTCCTACAATGAGCAGTTCTTC. Translating gives CAWSVVGSSYNEQFF.

A few counts support this clone. The rearrangement uses TRBV19 and TRBJ1-4, with 9 bases matching TRBD1. This CDR3 is built from 13 residues. Germline loops: CDR1 LNHDA, CDR2 SQIVND (reference sequence). The junction had 8 bases not matched to a gene; V was cut back by 10 bases and J by 8 bases. In DNA, the CDR3 is TGTGCCACTACCTCGGGACAGGGAGAAAAACTGTTTTTT. As protein: CATTSGQGEKLFF. The entire variable domain, with the rest obtained from reference TRBV19 and TRBJ1-4, is as follows: DGGITQSPKYLFRKEGQNVTLSCEQNLNHDAMYWYRQDPGQGLRLIYYSQIVNDFQKGDIAEGYSVSREKKESFPLTVTSAQKNPTAFYLCATTSGQGEKLFFGSGTQLSVL.

The chain carries TRBV27 and TRBJ1-4, with 9 bases lining up with TRBD1. Trimming at V came to 4 bases and at J to 6 bases, leaving 6 bases not matched to a gene. Germline CDR1 is MNHEY and CDR2 is SMNVEV (reference sequence). CDR3 size: 15 residues. The CDR3 DNA sequence: TGTGCCAGCAGTTCGGGACAGGGCGGAGATGAAAAACTGTTTTTT. Encoded protein: CASSSGQGGDEKLFF.

The chain is built from TRBV19 and TRBJ1-5; D is perhaps TRBD1 (5 bases). This CDR3 region has 12 residues. Germline values: CDR1 LNHDA, CDR2 SQIVND (reference sequence). Trimming pared 8 bases from V and 0 bases from J, leaving 5 bases between. The CDR3 loop reads CASGHSNQPQHF. The DNA of the CDR3 is TGTGCCAGTGGACATAGCAATCAGCCCCAGCATTTT.

The chain has TRBV19 and TRBJ2-2; possible D gene TRBD2, 6 bases. V was cut by 5 bases and J by 2 bases, with 15 bases left in between. Germline-derived CDR1 and CDR2 are LNHDA and SQIVND (reference sequence). This CDR3 region has 16 residues. For the CDR3, the DNA is TGTGCCAGTAGTCTCCGCGGGGCACCCAACACCGGGGAGCTGTTTTTT. Translating it yields CASSLRGAPNTGELFF. The entire variable domain, with the rest obtained from reference TRBV19 and TRBJ2-2, is as follows: DGGITQSPKYLFRKEGQNVTLSCEQNLNHDAMYWYRQDPGQGLRLIYYSQIVNDFQKGDIAEGYSVSREKKESFPLTVTSAQKNPTAFYLCASSLRGAPNTGELFFGEGSRLTVL.